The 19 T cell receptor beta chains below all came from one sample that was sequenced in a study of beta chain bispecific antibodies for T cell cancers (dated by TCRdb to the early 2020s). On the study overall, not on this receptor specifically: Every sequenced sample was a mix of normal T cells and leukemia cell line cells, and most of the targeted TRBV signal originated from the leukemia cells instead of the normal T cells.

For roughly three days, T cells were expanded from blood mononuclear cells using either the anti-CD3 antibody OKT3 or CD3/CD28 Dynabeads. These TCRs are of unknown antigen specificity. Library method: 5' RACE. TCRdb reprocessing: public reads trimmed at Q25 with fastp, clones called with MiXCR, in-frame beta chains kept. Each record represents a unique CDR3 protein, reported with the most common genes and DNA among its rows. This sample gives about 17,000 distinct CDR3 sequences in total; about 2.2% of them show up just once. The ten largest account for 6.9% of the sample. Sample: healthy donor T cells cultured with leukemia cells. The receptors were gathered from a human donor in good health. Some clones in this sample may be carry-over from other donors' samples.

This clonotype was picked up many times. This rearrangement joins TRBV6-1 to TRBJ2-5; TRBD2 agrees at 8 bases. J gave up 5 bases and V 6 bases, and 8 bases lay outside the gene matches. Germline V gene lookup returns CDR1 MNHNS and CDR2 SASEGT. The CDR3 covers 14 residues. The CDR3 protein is CASRHGTSKETQYF. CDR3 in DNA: TGTGCCAGCAGGCACGGGACTAGTAAGGAGACCCAGTACTTC.

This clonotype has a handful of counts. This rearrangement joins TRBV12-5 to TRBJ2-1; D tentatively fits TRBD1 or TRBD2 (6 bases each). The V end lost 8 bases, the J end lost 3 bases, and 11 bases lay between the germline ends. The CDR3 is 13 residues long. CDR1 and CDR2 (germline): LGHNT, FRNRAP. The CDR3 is CASSGAIYNEQFF. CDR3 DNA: TGTGCTAGTTCGGGGGCCATCTACAATGAGCAGTTCTTC.

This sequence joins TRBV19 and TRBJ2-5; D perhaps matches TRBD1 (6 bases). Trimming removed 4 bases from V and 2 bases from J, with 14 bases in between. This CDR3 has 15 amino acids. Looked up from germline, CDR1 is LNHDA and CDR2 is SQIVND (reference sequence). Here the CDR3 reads CASSTHLDSQETQYF. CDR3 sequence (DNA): TGTGCCAGTAGTACACACTTGGACAGTCAAGAGACCCAGTACTTC. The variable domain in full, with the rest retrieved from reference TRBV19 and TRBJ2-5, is DGGITQSPKYLFRKEGQNVTLSCEQNLNHDAMYWYRQDPGQGLRLIYYSQIVNDFQKGDIAEGYSVSREKKESFPLTVTSAQKNPTAFYLCASSTHLDSQETQYFGPGTRLLVL.

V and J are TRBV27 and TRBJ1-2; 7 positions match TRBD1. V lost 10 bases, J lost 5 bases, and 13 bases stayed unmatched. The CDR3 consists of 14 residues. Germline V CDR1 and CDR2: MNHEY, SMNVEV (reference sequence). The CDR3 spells CATSATGEDYGYTF. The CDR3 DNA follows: TGTGCCACCAGCGCTACAGGGGAGGATTATGGCTACACCTTC.

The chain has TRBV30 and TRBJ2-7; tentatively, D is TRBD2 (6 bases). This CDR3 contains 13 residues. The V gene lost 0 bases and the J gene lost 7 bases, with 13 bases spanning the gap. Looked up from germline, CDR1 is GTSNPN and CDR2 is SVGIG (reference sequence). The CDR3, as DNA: TGTGCCTGGAGTGTAGAATGGGCGGGGGAGCAGTACTTC. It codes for CAWSVEWAGEQYF.

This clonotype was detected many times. CDR3 nucleotide sequence: TGCGCCAGCAGCAAAGGGGACCAAGAGACCCAGTACTTC. Translating gives CASSKGDQETQYF. The genes are TRBV5-1 and TRBJ2-5; possible D gene TRBD1, 5 bases. Germline CDR1 and CDR2: SGHRS and YFSETQ. This CDR3 has 13 residues. V dropped 4 bases and J dropped 0 bases, with 7 bases sitting between them.

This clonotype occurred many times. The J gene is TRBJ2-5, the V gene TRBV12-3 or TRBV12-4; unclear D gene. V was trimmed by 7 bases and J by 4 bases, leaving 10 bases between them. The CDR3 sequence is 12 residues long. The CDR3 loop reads CASTQVPETQYF. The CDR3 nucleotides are TGTGCCAGCACTCAGGTCCCAGAGACCCAGTACTTC.

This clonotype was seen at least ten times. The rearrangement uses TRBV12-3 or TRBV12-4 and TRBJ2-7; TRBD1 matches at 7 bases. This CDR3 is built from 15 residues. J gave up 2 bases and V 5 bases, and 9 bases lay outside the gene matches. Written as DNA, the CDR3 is TGTGCCAGCAGTCCGTACTGGGACAGTGCCTACGAGCAGTACTTC. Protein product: CASSPYWDSAYEQYF.

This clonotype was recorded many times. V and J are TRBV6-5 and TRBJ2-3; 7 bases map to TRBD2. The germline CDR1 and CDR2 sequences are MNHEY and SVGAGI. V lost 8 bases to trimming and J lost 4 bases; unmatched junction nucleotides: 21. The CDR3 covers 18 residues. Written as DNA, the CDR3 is TGTGCCAGCCGGCGGAGGAGCGGGGCCCAAGTCTCCGCAGATACGCAGTATTTT. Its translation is CASRRRSGAQVSADTQYF.

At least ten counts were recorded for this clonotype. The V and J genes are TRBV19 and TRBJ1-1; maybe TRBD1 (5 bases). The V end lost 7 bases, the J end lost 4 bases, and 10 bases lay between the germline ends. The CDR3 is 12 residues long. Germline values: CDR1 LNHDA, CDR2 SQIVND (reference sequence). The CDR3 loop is CASKVGGTEAFF. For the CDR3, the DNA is TGTGCCAGTAAAGTGGGGGGCACTGAAGCTTTCTTT.

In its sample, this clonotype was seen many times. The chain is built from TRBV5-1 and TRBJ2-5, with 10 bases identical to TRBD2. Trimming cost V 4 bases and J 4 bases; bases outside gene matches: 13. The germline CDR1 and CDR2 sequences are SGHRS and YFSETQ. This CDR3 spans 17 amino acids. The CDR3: CASSSSGGRRFTETQYF. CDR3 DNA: TGCGCCAGCAGCAGTAGCGGGGGGCGTCGTTTTACAGAGACCCAGTACTTC.

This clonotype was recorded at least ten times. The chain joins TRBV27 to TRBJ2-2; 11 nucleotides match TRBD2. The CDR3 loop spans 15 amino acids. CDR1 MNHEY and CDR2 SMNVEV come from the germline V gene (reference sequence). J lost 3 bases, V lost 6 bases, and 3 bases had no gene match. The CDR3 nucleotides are TGTGCCAGCAGCGTACTAGCGGGAGACACCGGGGAGCTGTTTTTT. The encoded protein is CASSVLAGDTGELFF.

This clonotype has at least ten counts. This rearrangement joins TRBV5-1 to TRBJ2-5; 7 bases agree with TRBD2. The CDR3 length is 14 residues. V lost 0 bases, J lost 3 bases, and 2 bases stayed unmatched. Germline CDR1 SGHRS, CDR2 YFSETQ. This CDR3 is CASSLGGSEETQYF. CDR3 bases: TGCGCCAGCAGCTTGGGCGGGAGTGAAGAGACCCAGTACTTC.

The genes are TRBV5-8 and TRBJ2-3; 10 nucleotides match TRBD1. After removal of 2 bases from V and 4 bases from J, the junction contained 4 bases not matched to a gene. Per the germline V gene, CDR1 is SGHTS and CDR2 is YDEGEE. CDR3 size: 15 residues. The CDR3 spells CASSFWTGGADTQYF. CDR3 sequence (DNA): TGTGCCAGCAGCTTCTGGACAGGGGGGGCAGATACGCAGTATTTT.

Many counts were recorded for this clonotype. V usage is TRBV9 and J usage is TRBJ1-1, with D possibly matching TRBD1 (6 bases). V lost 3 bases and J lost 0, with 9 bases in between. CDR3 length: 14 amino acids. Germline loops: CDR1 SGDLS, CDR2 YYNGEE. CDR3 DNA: TGTGCCAGCAGCGACGGACAGATGAACACTGAAGCTTTCTTT. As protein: CASSDGQMNTEAFF.

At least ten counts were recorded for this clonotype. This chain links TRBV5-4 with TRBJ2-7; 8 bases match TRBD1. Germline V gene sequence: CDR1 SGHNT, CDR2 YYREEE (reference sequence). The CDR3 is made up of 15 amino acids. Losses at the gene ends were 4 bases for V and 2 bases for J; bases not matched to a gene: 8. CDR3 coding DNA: TGTGCCAGCAGCCCTAGCCAGGACAGGGCCTACGAGCAGTACTTC. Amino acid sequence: CASSPSQDRAYEQYF.

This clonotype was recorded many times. The CDR3 here is CAWRGSNYGYTF. Here the CDR3 DNA reads TGTGCCTGGAGGGGGTCGAACTATGGCTACACCTTC. The chain uses TRBV30 and TRBJ1-2; D ambiguous. The CDR3 extends over 12 amino acids. V shed 3 bases and J shed 2 bases, with 7 bases lying between them. Germline CDR1 GTSNPN, CDR2 SVGIG (reference sequence).

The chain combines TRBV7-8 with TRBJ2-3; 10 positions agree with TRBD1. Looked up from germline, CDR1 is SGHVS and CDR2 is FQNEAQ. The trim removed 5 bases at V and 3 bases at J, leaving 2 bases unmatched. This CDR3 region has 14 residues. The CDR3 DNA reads TGTGCCAGCAGCCCGGGACAGGGGACAGATACGCAGTATTTT. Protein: CASSPGQGTDTQYF. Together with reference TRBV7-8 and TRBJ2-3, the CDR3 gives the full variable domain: GAGVSQSPRYKVAKRGQDVALRCDPISGHVSLFWYQQALGQGPEFLTYFQNEAQLDKSGLPSDRFFAERPEGSVSTLKIQRTQQEDSAVYLCASSPGQGTDTQYFGPGTRLTVL.

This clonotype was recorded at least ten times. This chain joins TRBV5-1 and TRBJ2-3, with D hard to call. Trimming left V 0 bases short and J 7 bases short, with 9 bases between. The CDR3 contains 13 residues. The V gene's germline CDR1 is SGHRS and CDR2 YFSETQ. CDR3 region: CASSLGGSNTQYF. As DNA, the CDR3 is TGCGCCAGCAGCTTGGGTGGGTCAAATACGCAGTATTTT.